This TCR beta chain was recovered during a study of somatic mutations in cytotoxic T cells in rheumatoid arthritis. The V gene lost 1 base and the J gene lost 4 bases, with 13 bases spanning the gap. This CDR3 has 16 amino acids. Germline CDR1 LNHDA, CDR2 SQIVND (reference sequence). Findings and caveats of the study: It was found that CD8+ T-cell clonality in rheumatoid arthritis patients did not differ significantly from that in age-matched healthy controls. Age was associated with higher CD8+ clonality in rheumatoid arthritis patients, not in healthy controls. The antigen targets of the expanded CD8+ clones lacked identification.

With regard to this clone: Its matching antigen is unknown.

Assay used: immunoSEQ multiplex PCR; TCRdb lists only in-frame clones, some missing. This table has tens of thousands of clones, 80% to 90% appearing once. Researchers isolated CD4+ and CD8+ cells by positive magnetic bead selection and then checked their purity by flow cytometry. The sequence was collected from an adult with rheumatoid arthritis. This rearrangement joins TRBV19 to TRBJ1-4, with D perhaps TRBD1 (6 bases). Material: CD8+ T cells sorted from blood. This CDR3 is CASSIARTVSNEKLFF. CDR3 DNA sequence: TGTGCCAGTAGTATAGCCCGGACAGTCAGTAATGAAAAACTGTTTTTT.